The table lists the clone carrying this T cell receptor beta chain with many counts. TCRdb reprocessed the 5' RACE reads via MiXCR and lists one record per CDR3 protein. The sample comprises just over 50,000 distinct CDR3 sequences, over 3% of which are singletons, and 5.9% rests with the top ten. This record comes from a study of neurological immune-mediated disorders. J was trimmed by 6 bases and V by 1 base; bases with no gene match: 3. CDR3 length: 12 residues. CDR1 is SQVTM and CDR2 is ANQGSEA in the germline V gene. V and J are TRBV29-1 and TRBJ2-7; 7 bases agree with TRBD1. This receptor was identified in a man aged 40-49 years with multiple sclerosis. Sequenced: PBMCs. In nucleotides, the CDR3 is TGCAGCGTTGAAGGGACAGGAAGCGAGCAGTACTTC. Translation gives CSVEGTGSEQYF.